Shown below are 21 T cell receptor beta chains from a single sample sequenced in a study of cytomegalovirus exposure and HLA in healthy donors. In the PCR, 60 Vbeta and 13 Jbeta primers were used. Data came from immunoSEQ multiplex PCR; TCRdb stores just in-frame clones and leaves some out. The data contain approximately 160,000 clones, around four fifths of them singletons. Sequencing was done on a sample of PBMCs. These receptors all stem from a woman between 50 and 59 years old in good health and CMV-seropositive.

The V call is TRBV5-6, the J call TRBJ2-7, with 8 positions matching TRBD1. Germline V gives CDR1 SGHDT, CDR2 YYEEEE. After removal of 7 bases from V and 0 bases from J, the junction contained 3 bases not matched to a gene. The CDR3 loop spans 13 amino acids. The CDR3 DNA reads TGTGCCAGCCGGGGACAGGCCTCCTACGAGCAGTACTTC. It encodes CASRGQASYEQYF.

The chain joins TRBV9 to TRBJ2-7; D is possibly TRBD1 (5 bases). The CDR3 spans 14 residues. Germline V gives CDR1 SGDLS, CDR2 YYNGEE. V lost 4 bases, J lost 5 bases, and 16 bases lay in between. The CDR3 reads CASSPRAGSHEQYF. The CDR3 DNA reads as TGTGCCAGCAGCCCCCGGGCAGGGTCTCACGAGCAGTACTTC.

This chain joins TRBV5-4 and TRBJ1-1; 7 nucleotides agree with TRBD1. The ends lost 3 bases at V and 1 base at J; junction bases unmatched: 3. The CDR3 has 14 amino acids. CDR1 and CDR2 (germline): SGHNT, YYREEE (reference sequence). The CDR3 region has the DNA TGTGCCAGCAGCTCCGGGACAGAGAACACTGAAGCTTTCTTT. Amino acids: CASSSGTENTEAFF.

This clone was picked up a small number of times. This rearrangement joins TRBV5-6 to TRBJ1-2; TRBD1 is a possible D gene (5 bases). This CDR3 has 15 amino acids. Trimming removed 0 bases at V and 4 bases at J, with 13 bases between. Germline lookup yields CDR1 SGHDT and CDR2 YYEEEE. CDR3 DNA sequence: TGTGCCAGCAGCTTGGCCCTCGGGGGAACCTATGGCTACACCTTC. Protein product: CASSLALGGTYGYTF.

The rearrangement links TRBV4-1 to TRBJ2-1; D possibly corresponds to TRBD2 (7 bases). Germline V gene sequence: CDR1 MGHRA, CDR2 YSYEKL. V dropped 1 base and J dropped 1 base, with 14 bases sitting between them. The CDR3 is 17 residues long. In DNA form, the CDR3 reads TGCGCCAGCAGCCAAGTGGTAGGGAGGGGGTCCTACAATGAGCAGTTCTTC. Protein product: CASSQVVGRGSYNEQFF.

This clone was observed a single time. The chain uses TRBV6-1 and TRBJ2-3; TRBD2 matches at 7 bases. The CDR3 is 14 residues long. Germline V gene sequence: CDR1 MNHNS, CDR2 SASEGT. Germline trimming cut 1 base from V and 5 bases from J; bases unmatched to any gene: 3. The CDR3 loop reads CASSEGTRVDTQYF. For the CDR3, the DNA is TGTGCCAGCAGTGAAGGGACTAGAGTAGATACGCAGTATTTT.

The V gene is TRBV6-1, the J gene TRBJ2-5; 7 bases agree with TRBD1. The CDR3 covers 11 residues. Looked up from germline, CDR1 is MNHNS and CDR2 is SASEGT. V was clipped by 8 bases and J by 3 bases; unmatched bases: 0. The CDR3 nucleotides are TGTGCCAGCGGGACAGAAGAGACCCAGTACTTC. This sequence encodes CASGTEETQYF.

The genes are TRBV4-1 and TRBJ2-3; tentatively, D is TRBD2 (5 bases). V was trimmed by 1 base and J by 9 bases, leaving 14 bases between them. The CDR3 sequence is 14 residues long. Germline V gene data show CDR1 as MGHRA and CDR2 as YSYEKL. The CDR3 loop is CASSQGARGITQYF. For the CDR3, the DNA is TGCGCCAGCAGCCAAGGTGCAAGAGGGATAACGCAGTATTTT.

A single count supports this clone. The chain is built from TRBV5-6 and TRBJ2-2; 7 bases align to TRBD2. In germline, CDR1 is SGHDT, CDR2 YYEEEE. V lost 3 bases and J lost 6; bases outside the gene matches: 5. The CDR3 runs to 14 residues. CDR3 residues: CASSSLGGSGELFF. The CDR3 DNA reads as TGTGCCAGCAGCTCTTTGGGAGGGTCCGGGGAGCTGTTTTTT. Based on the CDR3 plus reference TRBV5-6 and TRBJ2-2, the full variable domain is DAGVTQSPTHLIKTRGQQVTLRCSPKSGHDTVSWYQQALGQGPQFIFQYYEEEERQRGNFPDRFSGHQFPNYSSELNVNALLLGDSALYLCASSSLGGSGELFFGEGSRLTVL.

CDR3: CASSQFGTRDEQYF. DNA of the CDR3: TGTGCCAGCAGCCAATTTGGGACAAGAGACGAGCAGTACTTC. This chain links TRBV16 with TRBJ2-7, with a possible D match to TRBD1 (6 bases). Germline V CDR1 and CDR2: KGHSY, FQNENV. Trimming removed 1 base at V and 5 bases at J, with 12 bases between. The CDR3 loop spans 14 amino acids.

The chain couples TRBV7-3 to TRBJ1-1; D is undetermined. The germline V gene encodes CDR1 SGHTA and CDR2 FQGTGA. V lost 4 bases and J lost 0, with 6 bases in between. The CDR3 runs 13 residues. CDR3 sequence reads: CASSSTVNTEAFF. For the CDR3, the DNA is TGTGCCAGCAGCTCCACAGTGAACACTGAAGCTTTCTTT.

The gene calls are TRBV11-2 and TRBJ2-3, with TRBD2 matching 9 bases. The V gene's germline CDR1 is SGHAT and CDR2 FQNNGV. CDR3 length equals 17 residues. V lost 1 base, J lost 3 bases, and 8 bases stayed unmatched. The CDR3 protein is CASSLGGAGGQTDTQYF. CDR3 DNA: TGTGCCAGCAGCTTAGGAGGAGCGGGGGGCCAAACAGATACGCAGTATTTT.

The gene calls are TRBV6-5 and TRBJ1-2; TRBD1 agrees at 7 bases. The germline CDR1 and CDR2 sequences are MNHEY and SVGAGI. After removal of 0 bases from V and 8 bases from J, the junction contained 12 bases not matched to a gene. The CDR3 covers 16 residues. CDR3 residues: CASSYSEGAGRRGYTF. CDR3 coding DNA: TGTGCCAGCAGTTACTCTGAGGGGGCGGGTCGACGCGGCTACACCTTC.

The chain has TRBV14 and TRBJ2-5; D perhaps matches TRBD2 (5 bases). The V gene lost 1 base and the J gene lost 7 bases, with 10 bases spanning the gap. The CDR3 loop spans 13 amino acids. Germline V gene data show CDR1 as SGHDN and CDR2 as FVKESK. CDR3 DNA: TGTGCCAGCAGCCAAGGGCGTGGAGGGACCCAGTACTTC. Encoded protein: CASSQGRGGTQYF.

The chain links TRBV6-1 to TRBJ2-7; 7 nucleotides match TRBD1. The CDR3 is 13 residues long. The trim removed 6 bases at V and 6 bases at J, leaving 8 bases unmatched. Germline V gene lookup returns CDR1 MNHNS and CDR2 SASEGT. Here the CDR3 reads CASSLRQGSEQYF. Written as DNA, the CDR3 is TGTGCCAGCAGCCTCAGACAGGGCTCCGAGCAGTACTTC.

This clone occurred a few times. The CDR3 protein is CSGRQSNTEAFF. The CDR3 coding sequence is TGCAGCGGGAGACAGAGTAACACTGAAGCTTTCTTT. The V and J genes are TRBV29-1 and TRBJ1-1; D perhaps matches TRBD1 (5 bases). The V end was cut by 7 bases, the J end by 2 bases, with 11 bases between. In germline, CDR1 is SQVTM, CDR2 ANQGSEA. This CDR3 comprises 12 residues.

CDR3 coding DNA: TGTGCCAGCAGTGTGTTACGGGGTACTAGCGGGACCCAGTACTTC. Encoded protein: CASSVLRGTSGTQYF. The gene calls are TRBV27 and TRBJ2-5; TRBD2 aligns across 8 bases. The V segment lost 5 bases and the J segment 7 bases; nucleotides outside the gene matches: 12. The germline gives CDR1 MNHEY, CDR2 SMNVEV (reference sequence). The CDR3 is 15 amino acids.

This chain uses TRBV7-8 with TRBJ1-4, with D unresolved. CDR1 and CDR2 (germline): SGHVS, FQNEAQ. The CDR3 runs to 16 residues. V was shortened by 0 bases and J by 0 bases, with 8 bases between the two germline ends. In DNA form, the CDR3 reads TGTGCCAGCAGCTTAGCGCGGAGGGCAACTAATGAAAAACTGTTTTTT. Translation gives CASSLARRATNEKLFF.

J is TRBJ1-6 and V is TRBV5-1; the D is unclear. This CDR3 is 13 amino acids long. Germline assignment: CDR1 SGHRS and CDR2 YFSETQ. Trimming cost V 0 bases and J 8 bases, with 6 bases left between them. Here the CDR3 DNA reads TGCGCCAGCAGCTTGGAGCAGGATTCACCCCTCCACTTT. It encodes CASSLEQDSPLHF.

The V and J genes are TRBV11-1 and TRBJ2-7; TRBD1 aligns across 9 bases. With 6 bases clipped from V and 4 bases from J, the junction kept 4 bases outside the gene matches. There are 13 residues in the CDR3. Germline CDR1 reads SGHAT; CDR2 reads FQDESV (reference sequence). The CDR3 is CASRQGALYEQYF. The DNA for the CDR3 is TGTGCCAGCAGACAGGGGGCTCTGTACGAGCAGTACTTC.

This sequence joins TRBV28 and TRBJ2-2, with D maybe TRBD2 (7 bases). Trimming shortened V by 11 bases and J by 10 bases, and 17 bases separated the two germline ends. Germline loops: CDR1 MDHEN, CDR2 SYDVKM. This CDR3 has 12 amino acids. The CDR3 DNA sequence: TGTGCCGGGGGGGGACAAGAGGCGGAGCTGTTTTTT. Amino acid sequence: CAGGGQEAELFF.